This TCR beta chain was identified during a study of blood T cell repertoires in COVID-19 (dated by TCRdb to the early 2020s). About the investigation overall: Collaborator samples came from the United States, Italy and Spain and covered acute and convalescent phases of COVID-19. The prospective study material was composed of cDNA or gDNA derived from T cells, B-cell-depleted T cells, or PBMCs. Deeply sampled blood TCRbeta repertoires from subjects exposed to, actively infected with, or recovered from COVID-19 were included in the dataset. A freely available public database, intended as a resource for researchers studying the immune response to SARS-CoV-2, is where the repertoires were released. The samples were drawn from two sources: the first 160 participants of the ongoing ImmuneRACE study, and 1,000 to 1,500 subjects contributed by 6 global collaborators. Nearly every sample came with metadata listing a de-identified subject ID, COVID-19 status, age in years and sex. HLA class I and class II types, where available, came from metadata supplied by the sample provider rather than from assay-based typing. Results the study describes overall, beyond this receptor: The amount of clinical and demographic metadata varied by source and participant and was provided uncurated.

TCRbeta CDR3 regions were amplified from genomic DNA using the immunoSEQ Assay, a bias-controlled multiplex PCR. The study's own analysis went as follows. The number of nucleated cells in each sample was estimated by amplification of reference gene primers within the assay. Sequence reads were collapsed and filtered to measure the absolute abundance of every unique TCRbeta CDR3 rearrangement. For each sample, productive Simpson clonality was calculated as the square root of Simpson's diversity index across productive rearrangements. Drawn from immuneACCESS, this table holds only the in-frame rearrangements with V and J called that TCRdb kept. Clones are partly lost; checked studies trace under half to an unresolved V gene and leave the rest unexplained. V and J calls and clone size are given by that table; D and trimming were obtained from the DNA. Within this sample are hundreds of thousands of clones, with around 84% of them counted one time only. The ten biggest clones cover 3% of the sample.

Whole blood was collected in K2EDTA tubes by collaborating institutions according to the institutions' own protocols. For TCRbeta analysis, collaborators shipped samples in one of three forms: frozen whole blood, isolated PBMCs, or DNA extracted from either of those sample types. A note on this clone: The target of this receptor is not known. The sample holds no much larger clone one base away, and base qualities are not on file.

V ends up 4 bases short and J 4 bases short, with an unmatched junction base count of 5. The germline V gene (reference sequence) gives CDR1 as GTSNPN and CDR2 as SVGIG. From the cysteine through the phenylalanine, the CDR3 covers 13 amino acids. Only the CDR3 part of the read is kept: 39 bases, read in frame from the first base. Sequencing was done on a sample of peripheral blood. This receptor was obtained from a human donor in a cohort sampled during active COVID-19. In this chain, TRBV30 is recombined with TRBJ2-7, with 9 central nucleotides matching TRBD1. The DNA sequence follows: TGTGCCTGGACAGGACAGGGGAGGTACGAGCAGTACTTC. The translation is CAWTGQGRYEQYF.